Following are 21 T cell receptor beta chains from one sample sequenced in a study of blood T cell repertoires in COVID-19. TCRdb's table, derived via immunoSEQ multiplex PCR, lists solely in-frame clones and lacks some. Of about 36,000 clones in the sample, about 81% were seen once. The sequenced material came from peripheral blood. The origin of the receptors is a human donor in a cohort sampled during active or convalescent COVID-19. The donor label of this sample is uncertain.

This chain links TRBV19 with TRBJ2-5; TRBD2 is a possible D gene (5 bases). V lost 6 bases and J 1 base, leaving 12 bases between the germline ends. The length of the CDR3 is 14 residues. The germline V gene encodes CDR1 LNHDA and CDR2 SQIVND (reference sequence). DNA for the CDR3: TGTGCCAGTAGGACCCGGGAATCCCAAGAGACCCAGTACTTC. Residues: CASRTRESQETQYF.

This chain connects TRBV7-2 to TRBJ2-7, with 12 bases identical to TRBD2. V lost 6 bases to trimming and J lost 2 bases; unmatched junction nucleotides: 2. Germline V gene sequence: CDR1 SGHTA, CDR2 FQGNSA. CDR3 length: 14 residues. This CDR3 is CASRRTSGTYEQYF. DNA for the CDR3: TGTGCCAGCAGGCGGACTAGCGGGACCTACGAGCAGTACTTC. Based on the CDR3 plus reference TRBV7-2 and TRBJ2-7, the full variable domain is GAGVSQSPSNKVTEKGKDVELRCDPISGHTALYWYRQSLGQGLEFLIYFQGNSAPDKSGLPSDRFSAERTGGSVSTLTIQRTQQEDSAVYLCASRRTSGTYEQYFGPGTRLTVT.

The chain links TRBV7-2 to TRBJ1-1, with 9 nucleotides matching TRBD1. This CDR3 is built from 13 residues. With 6 bases clipped from V and 5 bases from J, the junction kept 4 bases outside the gene matches. CDR1 is SGHTA, CDR2 FQGNSA, per germline. For the CDR3, the DNA is TGTGCCAGCAGGGACAGGGGTGAAACTGAAGCTTTCTTT. Its protein product is CASRDRGETEAFF.

The V gene is TRBV19, the J gene TRBJ1-1; 8 bases match TRBD1. CDR1 is LNHDA, CDR2 SQIVND, per germline (reference sequence). J gave up 1 base and V 3 bases, and 1 base lay outside the gene matches. CDR3 length equals 14 residues. The CDR3 region has the DNA TGTGCCAGTAGTATCGGACAGGGGAACACTGAAGCTTTCTTT. It is translated as CASSIGQGNTEAFF.

The chain has TRBV6-1 and TRBJ1-5; tentative D call: TRBD1 (5 bases). CDR1 and CDR2 (germline): MNHNS, SASEGT. This CDR3 comprises 14 residues. Trimming stripped 0 bases from V and 9 bases from J, with 12 bases between. The CDR3 loop is CASSEALQGRPQHF. CDR3 DNA: TGTGCCAGCAGTGAAGCGCTTCAGGGAAGGCCCCAGCATTTT.

The genes are TRBV6-1 and TRBJ1-5; 9 nucleotides match TRBD1. CDR1 and CDR2 (germline): MNHNS, SASEGT. There are 16 residues in the CDR3. V dropped 4 bases and J dropped 3; count of bases not matched to a gene: 7. Here the CDR3 reads CASSALDRGFNQPQHF. Written as DNA, the CDR3 is TGTGCCAGCAGTGCTCTCGACAGGGGGTTCAATCAGCCCCAGCATTTT.

CDR3 coding DNA: TGTGCCAGCAGCCCCATCCCAACTAGTCAGGCAGATACGCAGTATTTT. Amino acid sequence: CASSPIPTSQADTQYF. The chain carries TRBV27 and TRBJ2-3; TRBD2 is a possible D gene (5 bases). CDR3 length equals 16 residues. Per the germline V gene, CDR1 is MNHEY and CDR2 is SMNVEV (reference sequence). Trimming left V 6 bases short and J 4 bases short, with 20 bases between.

This chain connects TRBV9 to TRBJ1-6; 8 nucleotides agree with TRBD1. V lost 3 bases and J lost 7; bases outside the gene matches: 6. The CDR3 covers 15 residues. Germline lookup yields CDR1 SGDLS and CDR2 YYNGEE. Here the CDR3 reads CASSAPGGANSPLHF. As DNA, the CDR3 is TGTGCCAGCAGCGCCCCAGGGGGCGCAAATTCACCCCTCCACTTT.

The chain is built from TRBV4-3 and TRBJ2-3, with TRBD2 identical over 7 bases. With V trimmed by 0 bases and J by 5 bases, 17 bases remained unmatched. Germline CDR1 reads LGHNA; CDR2 reads YSLEER. The length of the CDR3 is 19 residues. CDR3 nucleotide sequence: TGCGCCAGCAGCCAAGAGTTTACGCGGGCTAGCGGATATCAAGATACGCAGTATTTT. Translated, it gives CASSQEFTRASGYQDTQYF.

This chain joins TRBV3-1 (or the pseudogene TRBV3-2) and TRBJ2-7, with 8 nucleotides matching TRBD1. Germline trimming cut 3 bases from V and 0 bases from J; bases unmatched to any gene: 4. The germline V gene encodes CDR1 LGHDT and CDR2 YNNKEL (reference sequence). The CDR3 contains 15 residues. The CDR3 DNA reads TGTGCCAGCAGCCATCCCGGGACAGGCTCCTACGAGCAGTACTTC. Encoded protein: CASSHPGTGSYEQYF.

The chain employs TRBV5-4 and TRBJ1-2; no firm D call. The CDR3 totals 13 residues. Between the trimmed V and J ends, which lost 1 base and 8 bases, there was a span of 12 bases. Germline CDR1 and CDR2: SGHNT and YYREEE (reference sequence). CDR3 amino acids: CASSLYGVEGYTF. CDR3 in DNA: TGTGCCAGCAGCTTGTACGGGGTGGAAGGCTACACCTTC.

This sequence joins TRBV19 and TRBJ1-5, with D possibly being TRBD1 (6 bases). Trimming pared 8 bases from V and 6 bases from J, leaving 20 bases between. Germline values: CDR1 LNHDA, CDR2 SQIVND (reference sequence). The CDR3 has 15 residues. This CDR3 reads CASRVGGAKSQPQHF. CDR3 coding DNA: TGTGCCAGTCGGGTGGGGGGGGCAAAATCTCAGCCCCAGCATTTT.

The rearrangement links TRBV7-3 to TRBJ2-3; 8 bases map to TRBD2. Germline CDR1 and CDR2: SGHTA and FQGTGA. The length of the CDR3 is 13 residues. After removal of 8 bases from V and 4 bases from J, the junction contained 5 bases not matched to a gene. The DNA of the CDR3 is TGTGCCAGCGGAAGCGGGAGCTCAGATACGCAGTATTTT. Translation gives CASGSGSSDTQYF.

This clone was picked up a small number of times. The genes are TRBV7-9 and TRBJ1-1; D ambiguous. The CDR3 has 13 amino acids. CDR1 and CDR2 (germline): SEHNR, FQNEAQ (reference sequence). V lost 5 bases, J lost 7 bases, and 14 bases lay in between. The DNA of the CDR3 is TGTGCCAGCAGCAGGGTTGATTACAGTGAAGCTTTCTTT. Amino acid sequence: CASSRVDYSEAFF.

The rearrangement joins TRBV7-2 to TRBJ2-1, with no clear D. The ends were cut back, 6 bases at V and 8 bases at J, with 8 bases in the middle. The CDR3 loop spans 11 amino acids. CDR1 is SGHTA, CDR2 FQGNSA, per germline. The DNA of the CDR3 is TGTGCCAGCAGTTTTATCGATGAGCAGTTCTTC. This encodes CASSFIDEQFF.

The chain combines TRBV18 with TRBJ2-3, with D perhaps matching TRBD1 (6 bases). The CDR3 is made up of 14 amino acids. Germline CDR1 reads KGHSH; CDR2 reads LQKENI. The ends were cut back, 3 bases at V and 3 bases at J, with 10 bases in the middle. The CDR3 region is CASSPRQGTDTQYF. DNA for the CDR3: TGTGCCAGCTCACCGAGGCAGGGGACAGATACGCAGTATTTT. The full variable domain, rest sourced from reference TRBV18 and TRBJ2-3, is NAGVMQNPRHLVRRRGQEARLRCSPMKGHSHVYWYRQLPEEGLKFMVYLQKENIIDESGMPKERFSAEFPKEGPSILRIQQVVRGDSAAYFCASSPRQGTDTQYFGPGTRLTVL.

V is TRBV5-4 and J is TRBJ1-2; D not resolved. The germline V and J ends were trimmed by 0 bases and 1 base, with 4 bases remaining between them. This CDR3 spans 13 amino acids. Germline assignment: CDR1 SGHNT and CDR2 YYREEE (reference sequence). The CDR3 region has the DNA TGTGCCAGCAGCTTGGGAGGTAACTATGGCTACACCTTC. Encoded protein: CASSLGGNYGYTF.

This clone occurred once. DNA for the CDR3: TGTGCCACCACCAGACAGTATAGCAATCAGCCCCAGCATTTT. Its protein is CATTRQYSNQPQHF. The V gene is TRBV19, the J gene TRBJ1-5; TRBD1 is a possible D gene (5 bases). Per germline, CDR1 LNHDA and CDR2 SQIVND (reference sequence). Trimming stripped 10 bases from V and 0 bases from J, with 13 bases between. The CDR3 loop spans 14 amino acids. Together with reference TRBV19 and TRBJ1-5, the CDR3 gives the full variable domain: DGGITQSPKYLFRKEGQNVTLSCEQNLNHDAMYWYRQDPGQGLRLIYYSQIVNDFQKGDIAEGYSVSREKKESFPLTVTSAQKNPTAFYLCATTRQYSNQPQHFGDGTRLSIL.

This clone was seen a few times. The J gene is TRBJ1-4, the V gene TRBV7-9, with D perhaps TRBD1 (6 bases). The CDR3 length is 13 residues. The V gene's germline CDR1 is SEHNR and CDR2 FQNEAQ (reference sequence). Trimming removed 1 base from V and 8 bases from J, with 8 bases in between. The CDR3 reads CASSLDREEKLFF. CDR3 coding DNA: TGTGCCAGCAGCTTAGACAGGGAGGAAAAACTGTTTTTT.

The V and J genes are TRBV6-5 and TRBJ2-1, with D maybe TRBD1 (5 bases). V was cut by 0 bases and J by 0 bases, with 9 bases left in between. CDR3 length: 16 residues. Germline assignment: CDR1 MNHEY and CDR2 SVGAGI. The CDR3 nucleotides are TGTGCCAGCAGTTACTCCGACAGCCACTCCTACAATGAGCAGTTCTTC. This codes for CASSYSDSHSYNEQFF.

V is TRBV7-2 and J is TRBJ2-3, with 7 positions matching TRBD2. Trimming cost V 2 bases and J 0 bases; bases outside gene matches: 11. Germline V gives CDR1 SGHTA, CDR2 FQGNSA. The CDR3 extends over 18 amino acids. The CDR3 DNA reads TGTGCCAGCAGCTTAATCGGACTAGTGGGATCTAGCACAGATACGCAGTATTTT. Translating gives CASSLIGLVGSSTDTQYF. The variable domain in full, completed from reference TRBV7-2 and TRBJ2-3, reads GAGVSQSPSNKVTEKGKDVELRCDPISGHTALYWYRQSLGQGLEFLIYFQGNSAPDKSGLPSDRFSAERTGGSVSTLTIQRTQQEDSAVYLCASSLIGLVGSSTDTQYFGPGTRLTVL.